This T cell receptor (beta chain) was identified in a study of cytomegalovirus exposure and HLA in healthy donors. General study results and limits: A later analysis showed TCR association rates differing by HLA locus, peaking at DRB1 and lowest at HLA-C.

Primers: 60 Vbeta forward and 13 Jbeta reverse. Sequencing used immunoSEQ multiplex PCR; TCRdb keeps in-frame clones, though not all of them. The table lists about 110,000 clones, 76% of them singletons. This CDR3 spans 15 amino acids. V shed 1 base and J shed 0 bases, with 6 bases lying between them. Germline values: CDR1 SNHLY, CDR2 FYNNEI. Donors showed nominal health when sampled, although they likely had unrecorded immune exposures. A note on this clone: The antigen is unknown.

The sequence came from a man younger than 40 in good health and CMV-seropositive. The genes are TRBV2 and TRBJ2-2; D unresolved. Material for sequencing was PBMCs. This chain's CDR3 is CASSEGLANTGELFF. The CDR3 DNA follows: TGTGCCAGCAGTGAAGGTCTCGCGAACACCGGGGAGCTGTTTTTT.